Listed below are T cell receptor beta chains from one sample, sequenced in a study of somatic mutations in cytotoxic T cells in rheumatoid arthritis. Profiling relied on immunoSEQ multiplex PCR, and the TCRdb table lists in-frame clones only, not all of them. The table includes 15,000 to 20,000 clones, around 86% detected once. The specimen sequenced was CD8+ T cells sorted from blood. Receptor source: a man between 18 and 35 years old with rheumatoid arthritis. CDR3s include the opening cysteine and the closing phenylalanine or tryptophan. The D gene is left open where the match is weak. Clone size is not always given. Where it is, it says once, few, many or a class for expanded clones.

J | size | V | D | length | DNA | CDR3
TRBJ2-5 | NA | TRBV7-9 | NA | 12 | TGTGCCAGCAGCTCCGGTGGAGAGACCCAGTACTTC | CASSSGGETQYF
TRBJ2-7 | NA | TRBV30 | TRBD1 | 14 | TGTGCCTGGACCCAGACAGGGGAGTTCTACGAGCAGTACTTC | CAWTQTGEFYEQYF
TRBJ1-1 | NA | TRBV19 | TRBD1 | 14 | TGTGCCAGTAGTATAGGACAGGGCTACACTGAAGCTTTCTTT | CASSIGQGYTEAFF
TRBJ1-1 | NA | TRBV13 | NA | 14 | TGTGCCAGCAGCCTCAGGGGAATGAACACTGAAGCTTTCTTT | CASSLRGMNTEAFF
TRBJ1-2 | NA | TRBV9 | TRBD1 | 14 | TGTGCCAGCAGCCGATCGACAGGGGGCTATGGCTACACCTTC | CASSRSTGGYGYTF
TRBJ2-5 | NA | TRBV11-2 | NA | 15 | TGTGCCAGCAGCTTAGTTGGGAGAGCTCAAGAGACCCAGTACTTC | CASSLVGRAQETQYF
TRBJ1-2 | NA | TRBV4-3 | TRBD1 | 16 | TGCGCCAGCAGCTTAGAAGTGACCGGGACAGCCTATGGCTACACCTTC | CASSLEVTGTAYGYTF
TRBJ1-4 | NA | TRBV5-8 | TRBD1 | 14 | TGTGCCAGCAGCTTGGGACAGGGTAGCGAAAAACTGTTTTTT | CASSLGQGSEKLFF
TRBJ2-5 | NA | TRBV7-9 | NA | 17 | TGTGCCAGCAGCACACTTGGGCCCCCGGATGGGACAGAGACCCAGTACTTC | CASSTLGPPDGTETQYF
TRBJ2-5 | NA | TRBV30 | NA | 14 | TGTGCCTGGAACATTTGGCAGAGCCAAGAGACCCAGTACTTC | CAWNIWQSQETQYF
TRBJ1-5 | NA | TRBV7-8 | NA | 14 | TGTGCCAGCAGCGCGACGGAAAGCAATCAGCCCCAGCATTTT | CASSATESNQPQHF
TRBJ1-3 | NA | TRBV9 | NA | 14 | TGTGCCAGCAGCGTAGGGACAGCTGGAAACACCATATATTTT | CASSVGTAGNTIYF
TRBJ2-2 | NA | TRBV2 | NA | 17 | TGTGCCAGCAGTTCTTTTTTCCGGGACCGAAACACCGGGGAGCTGTTTTTT | CASSSFFRDRNTGELFF
TRBJ1-2 | NA | TRBV18 | NA | 14 | TGTGCCAGCTCGTCCAGGGGTGGCGGCTATGGCTACACCTTC | CASSSRGGGYGYTF
TRBJ2-1 | NA | TRBV30 | NA | 15 | TGTGCCTGGAGTGTAGGAAAGGAAACCTACAATGAGCAGTTCTTC | CAWSVGKETYNEQFF
TRBJ2-5 | few | TRBV27 | NA | 13 | TGTGCCAGCAGTTTAGGGGGCCGAGAGACCCAGTACTTC | CASSLGGRETQYF
TRBJ2-7 | few | TRBV4-2 | TRBD2 | 16 | TGTGCCAGCAGCCCAAGACTAGCGGGGGGCATCGACGAGCAGTACTTC | CASSPRLAGGIDEQYF
TRBJ2-7 | NA | TRBV5-4 | TRBD1 | 13 | TGTGCCAGCAGCTGGGACAGTTCCTACGAGCAGTACTTC | CASSWDSSYEQYF
TRBJ2-7 | NA | TRBV7-9 | NA | 16 | TGTGCCAGCAGCTTACTAGGTACCGGGGATGGGAGCGAGCAGTACTTC | CASSLLGTGDGSEQYF
TRBJ2-7 | NA | TRBV6-1 | NA | 14 | TGTGCCAGCAGTGAAGACGACTTCTCCTACGAGCAGTACTTC | CASSEDDFSYEQYF
TRBJ1-6 | few | TRBV6-5 | NA | 14 | TGTGCCAGCAGTTACTCGACAATCAGGTCACCCCTCCACTTT | CASSYSTIRSPLHF
TRBJ2-5 | NA | TRBV4-2 | TRBD1 | 15 | TGTGCCAGCAGCCTCGGGACAGGGGATCAAGAGACCCAGTACTTC | CASSLGTGDQETQYF
TRBJ2-3 | once | TRBV5-1 | NA | 15 | TGCGCCAGCAGCGTCGACAGTACTAGCACAGATACGCAGTATTTT | CASSVDSTSTDTQYF
TRBJ2-7 | once | TRBV10-3 | NA | 14 | TGTGCCATCAGCGAGGGGACATCATCCTACGAGCAGTACTTC | CAISEGTSSYEQYF
TRBJ1-1 | NA | TRBV7-9 | NA | 15 | TGTGCCAGCAGCTTCGGGGTTTTGTTGAACACTGAAGCTTTCTTT | CASSFGVLLNTEAFF
TRBJ2-7 | NA | TRBV28 | TRBD1 | 15 | TGTGCCAGCAGCTTCCGGGACAGGGGTTCCTACGAGCAGTACTTC | CASSFRDRGSYEQYF
TRBJ2-3 | NA | TRBV10-1 | TRBD2 | 14 | TGCGCCAGCAGCCGCCTAGCGGGGATAGATACGCAGTATTTT | CASSRLAGIDTQYF
TRBJ2-7 | NA | TRBV29-1 | NA | 12 | TGCAGCGTTGCCGGCCCGGGTTACGAGCAGTACTTC | CSVAGPGYEQYF
TRBJ2-5 | once | TRBV6-1 | NA | 17 | TGTGCCAGCAGTGAAGACGTCTTGGCAGCGCTTCAAGAGACCCAGTACTTC | CASSEDVLAALQETQYF
TRBJ2-3 | NA | TRBV19 | TRBD2 | 16 | TGTGCCAGTAGCCCTGCGCCTAGCGGGGAGCCCGTGGCGCAGTATTTT | CASSPAPSGEPVAQYF
TRBJ1-2 | NA | TRBV6-1 | TRBD1 | 14 | TGTGCCAGCAGTCCCCGAACACAATACAGGGGACGCACCTTC | CASSPRTQYRGRTF
TRBJ1-5 | NA | TRBV28 | NA | 14 | TGTGCCAGCACCCTGTCGGGTAGCCATCAGCCCCAGCATTTT | CASTLSGSHQPQHF
TRBJ2-1 | NA | TRBV14 | NA | 15 | TGTGCCAGCAGCCAAGAGGTCCGCTCCTACAATGAGCAGTTCTTC | CASSQEVRSYNEQFF
TRBJ2-3 | NA | TRBV4-3 | NA | 16 | TGCGCCAGCAGCCCAAGCGGAAGATCTAGCACAGATACGCAGTATTTT | CASSPSGRSSTDTQYF
TRBJ1-5 | NA | TRBV2 | TRBD1 | 21 | TGTGCCAGCAGCGCACCAACATTTCGACAGGGCAGCCGGAATGGCAATCAGCCCCAGCATTTT | CASSAPTFRQGSRNGNQPQHF
TRBJ2-7 | NA | TRBV6-1 | TRBD1 | 14 | TGTGCCAGCAGTGAGGGACAGGGCCCTAGGGAGCAGTACTTC | CASSEGQGPREQYF
TRBJ1-5 | NA | TRBV10-3 | NA | 16 | TGTGCCATCAGTGAGTCGGTTGGGGTAGGGAATCAGCCCCAGCATTTT | CAISESVGVGNQPQHF
TRBJ1-1 | NA | TRBV4-1 | TRBD1 | 15 | TGCGCCAGCAGCCGCACAGGGGGCTGGAACACTGAAGCTTTCTTT | CASSRTGGWNTEAFF
TRBJ1-3 | NA | TRBV15 | NA | 15 | TGTGCCACCGCGTGGGGCGGTCGGAGCGGAAACACCATATATTTT | CATAWGGRSGNTIYF
TRBJ2-7 | NA | TRBV7-6 | TRBD2 | 12 | TGTGCCAGCAGCTCCCTGGGGGGGGAGCAGTACTTC | CASSSLGGEQYF
TRBJ1-6 | NA | TRBV6-1 | TRBD1 | 19 | TGTGCCAGCAGTGGCGGGACAGGGGCTTTCAGCTCCTATAATTCACCCCTCCACTTT | CASSGGTGAFSSYNSPLHF
TRBJ2-1 | NA | TRBV6-4 | TRBD1 | 14 | TGTGCCAGCAGTGACTCGACAGGGGGCAATGAGCAGTTCTTC | CASSDSTGGNEQFF
TRBJ2-7 | NA | TRBV9 | NA | 15 | TGTGCCAGCAGCCAACAGGGGGGGCTAGGATACGAGCAGTACTTC | CASSQQGGLGYEQYF
TRBJ2-5 | once | TRBV29-1 | TRBD1 | 16 | TGCAGCGTCCTAGGTTGGGACAGGAGTTTTCAAGAGACCCAGTACTTC | CSVLGWDRSFQETQYF
TRBJ2-2 | NA | TRBV7-8 | TRBD1 | 15 | TGTGCCAGCAGCTTATCAGGGACAGGGCACGGGGAGCTGTTTTTT | CASSLSGTGHGELFF
TRBJ1-5 | NA | TRBV19 | NA | 12 | TGTGCCAGTGGGGGGATGAATCAGCCCCAGCATTTT | CASGGMNQPQHF
TRBJ1-1 | NA | TRBV25-1 | TRBD1 | 12 | TGTGCCAGTCGGACAGGGAACACTGAAGCTTTCTTT | CASRTGNTEAFF
TRBJ2-5 | NA | TRBV15 | NA | 14 | TGTGCCACCAGCAGAGGATACAGGGAAGAGACCCAGTACTTC | CATSRGYREETQYF
TRBJ2-7 | NA | TRBV9 | NA | 13 | TGTGCCAGCAGCGGCATCAGGGAAGACGAGCAGTACTTC | CASSGIREDEQYF
TRBJ1-2 | NA | TRBV4-2 | NA | 16 | TGTGCCAGCAGCCCCCCCCAGGGGCGAGGTGGCTATGGCTACACCTTC | CASSPPQGRGGYGYTF
TRBJ2-7 | NA | TRBV2 | TRBD2 | 14 | TGTGCCAGCAGGGCAGCGGGGGTAGTAAACGAGCAGTACTTC | CASRAAGVVNEQYF
TRBJ2-7 | NA | TRBV11-2 | NA | 13 | TGTGCCAGCAGCTTATGGAGGCCCCACGAGCAGTACTTC | CASSLWRPHEQYF